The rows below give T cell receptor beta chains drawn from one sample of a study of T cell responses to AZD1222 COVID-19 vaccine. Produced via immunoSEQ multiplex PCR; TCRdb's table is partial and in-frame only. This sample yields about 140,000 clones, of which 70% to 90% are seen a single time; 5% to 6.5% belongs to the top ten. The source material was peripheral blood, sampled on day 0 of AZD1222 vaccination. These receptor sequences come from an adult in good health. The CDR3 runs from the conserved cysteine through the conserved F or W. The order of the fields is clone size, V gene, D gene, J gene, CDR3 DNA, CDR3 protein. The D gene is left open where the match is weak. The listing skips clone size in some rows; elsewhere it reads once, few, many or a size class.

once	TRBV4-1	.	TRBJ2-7	TGCGCCAGCAGCCAATCTCGCTACTTATCTGGGCAGTACTTC	CASSQSRYLSGQYF
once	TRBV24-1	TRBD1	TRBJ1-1	TGTGCCACCAGTGACGGACAGGGGGCCAAGGCTTTCTTT	CATSDGQGAKAFF
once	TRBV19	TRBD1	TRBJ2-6	TGTGCCAGTAGTATCGGGCCGGGACAGGGTTTCTCTGGGGCCAACGTCCTGACTTTC	CASSIGPGQGFSGANVLTF
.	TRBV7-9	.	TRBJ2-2	TGTGCCAGCAGCGCCCGGGCCGGGGAGCTGTTTTTT	CASSARAGELFF
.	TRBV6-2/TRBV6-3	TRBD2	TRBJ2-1	TGTGCCAGCAGCGGCACCTCTAGCGGGAGCTCCTACAATGAGCAGTTCTTC	CASSGTSSGSSYNEQFF
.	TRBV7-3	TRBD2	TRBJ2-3	TGTGCCAGCAGCTTAACAACGCGACTAGCGGGAGGCACAGATACGCAGTATTTT	CASSLTTRLAGGTDTQYF
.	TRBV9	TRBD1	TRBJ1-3	TGTGCCAGCAGCGTAACAGGGGGGGTGAGCTCTGGAAACACCATATATTTT	CASSVTGGVSSGNTIYF
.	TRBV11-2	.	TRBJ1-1	TGTGCCAGCAGCACACGGGGTTCGAACACTGAAGCTTTCTTT	CASSTRGSNTEAFF
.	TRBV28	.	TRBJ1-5	TGTGCCAGCAGGCGTGATCAGCCCCAGCATTTT	CASRRDQPQHF
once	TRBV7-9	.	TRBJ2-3	TGTGCCAGCAGCTTCGGGAAAAGGGGCACAGATACGCAGTATTTT	CASSFGKRGTDTQYF
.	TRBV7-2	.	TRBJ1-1	TGTGCCAGCAGCCCTGGACAGCTTGAAGCTTTCTTT	CASSPGQLEAFF
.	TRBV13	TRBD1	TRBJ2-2	TGTGCCAGCAGCTTTTGGGACAGGGACCACCACGGGGAGCTGTTTTTT	CASSFWDRDHHGELFF
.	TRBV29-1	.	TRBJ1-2	TGCAGCGTTGAGGGCAGGGCGGGGGAATTTGATGGCTACACCTTC	CSVEGRAGEFDGYTF
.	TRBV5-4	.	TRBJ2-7	TGTGCCAGCAGCCCCCCAAAGGGCGACTCCTACGAGCAGTACTTC	CASSPPKGDSYEQYF
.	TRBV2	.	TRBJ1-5	TGTGCCAGCAGTCGGGACCGCAATCAGCCCCAGCATTTT	CASSRDRNQPQHF
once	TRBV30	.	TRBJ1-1	TGTGGGGGAGGGGGACCATACACTGAAGCTTTCTTT	CGGGGPYTEAFF
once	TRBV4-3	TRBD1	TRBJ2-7	TGCGCCAGCAGCCGGGGCCGGGACAGGGCCTACGAGCAGTACTTC	CASSRGRDRAYEQYF
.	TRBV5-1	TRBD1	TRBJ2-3	TGCGCCAGCAGGCTTGGGACAGAGCAGTATTTT	CASRLGTEQYF
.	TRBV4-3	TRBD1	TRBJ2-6	TGCGCCAGCAGCCAAGATTTTGGGACAGGGGGAACTGGGGCCAACGTCCTGACTTTC	CASSQDFGTGGTGANVLTF
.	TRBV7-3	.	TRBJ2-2	TGTGCCAGCAGCCAAAAAGAGGGGGTGAACACCGGGGAGCTGTTTTTT	CASSQKEGVNTGELFF
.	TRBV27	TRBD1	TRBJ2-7	TGTGCCAGCTACCGGACAGGGGGGACTGGCGAGCAGTACTTC	CASYRTGGTGEQYF
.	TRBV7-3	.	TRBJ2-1	TGTGCCAGCAGCCCCTCGTGGAGCAATGAGCAGTTCTTC	CASSPSWSNEQFF
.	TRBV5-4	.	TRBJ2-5	TGTGCCAGCAGCCAGGGGGCGGGAGTAGAGACCCAGTACTTC	CASSQGAGVETQYF
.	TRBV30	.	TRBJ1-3	TGTGCCTGGAGTGTAGGTCGGTCTGGAAACACCATATATTTT	CAWSVGRSGNTIYF
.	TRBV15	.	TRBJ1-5	TGTGCCACCAGCGGCCTGCAAGGGCCCCAGCATTTT	CATSGLQGPQHF
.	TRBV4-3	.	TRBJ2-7	TGCGCCAGCAGCCAAGATAACCACGAGGCCTACGAGCAGTACTTC	CASSQDNHEAYEQYF
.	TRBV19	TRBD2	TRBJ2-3	TGTGCCAGTAGTACCAGACTAGCGGGATCGGCAGATACGCAGTATTTT	CASSTRLAGSADTQYF
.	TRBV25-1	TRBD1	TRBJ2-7	TGTGCCAGCGATAAGAATTGGGGACAGAGGACCTACGAGCAGTACTTC	CASDKNWGQRTYEQYF
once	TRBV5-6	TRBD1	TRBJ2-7	TGTGCCAGCAGCTTGGGGACAGGGGCCTACGAGCAGTACTTC	CASSLGTGAYEQYF
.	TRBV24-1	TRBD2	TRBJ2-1	TGTGCCACCAGTGGGTCTAGCGGCCCAAACAATGAGCAGTTCTTC	CATSGSSGPNNEQFF
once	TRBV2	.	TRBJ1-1	TGTGCCAGCGGCCTGAGTGACACTGAAGCTTTCTTT	CASGLSDTEAFF
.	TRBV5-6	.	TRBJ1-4	TGTGCCAGCAGCTTGAGACTCATGACGGCTAATGAAAAACTGTTTTTT	CASSLRLMTANEKLFF
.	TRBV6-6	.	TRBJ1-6	TGTGCCAGCAGTTACTCTAACAGTGTCCCCCTCCACTTT	CASSYSNSVPLHF
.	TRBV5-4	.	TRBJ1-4	TGTGCCAGCAGCTTGTCACCAGTTGAAAAACTGTTTTTT	CASSLSPVEKLFF
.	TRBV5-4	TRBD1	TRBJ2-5	TGTGCCAGCAGCTTTGTAAGGACAGGGTGGGCAGAGACCCAGTACTTC	CASSFVRTGWAETQYF
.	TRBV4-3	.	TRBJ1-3	TGCGCCAGCAGCCAAGATCTTGGGGGAAACACCATATATTTT	CASSQDLGGNTIYF
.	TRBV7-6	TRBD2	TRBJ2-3	TGTGCCAGCAGCTTAAAGGCGGGAGAGTCCACAGATACGCAGTATTTT	CASSLKAGESTDTQYF